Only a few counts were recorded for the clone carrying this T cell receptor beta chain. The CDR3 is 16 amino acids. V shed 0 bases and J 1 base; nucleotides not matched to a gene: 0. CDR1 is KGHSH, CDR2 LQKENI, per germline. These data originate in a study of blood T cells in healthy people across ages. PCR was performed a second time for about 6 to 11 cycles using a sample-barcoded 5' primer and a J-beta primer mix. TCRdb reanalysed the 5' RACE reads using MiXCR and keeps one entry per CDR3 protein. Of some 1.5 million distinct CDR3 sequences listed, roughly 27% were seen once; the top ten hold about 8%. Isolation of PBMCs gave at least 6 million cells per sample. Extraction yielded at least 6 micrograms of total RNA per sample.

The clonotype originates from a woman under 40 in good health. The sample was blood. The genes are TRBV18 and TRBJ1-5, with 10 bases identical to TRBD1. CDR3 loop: CASSPPGQGSNQPQHF. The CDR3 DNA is TGTGCCAGCTCACCACCGGGACAGGGGAGCAATCAGCCCCAGCATTTT.